Described below is a single T cell receptor (beta chain) sequence and its context. This clone's antigen is unknown. No much larger clone is present one base from it, and per-base qualities are unavailable. Receptor amplification or capture employed the immunoSEQ multiplex PCR assay. For the multiplex PCR, a mixture combining 60 forward primers for TCR Vbeta segments and 13 reverse primers for TCR Jbeta segments was used. A multiplex PCR assay on genomic DNA amplified the CDR3 region of rearranged TCR beta genes. The amplified TCR beta libraries were sequenced on the Illumina HiSeq System as 87-base-pair reads. The authors' pipeline ran thus. A later analysis counted about 80 million unique TCR beta chains across the 650 to 700 repertoires, and 9.5 million to 11 million of these chains were shared by at least two donors. Raw reads were error-corrected and collapsed into unique sequences by a nearest-neighbor algorithm in which closely related sequences were merged to remove PCR and sequencing errors. CDR3 sequences were aligned to IMGT reference sequences to assign V, D and J gene segments. For a sequence to be retained, a match of at least six nucleotides to both a V gene segment and a J gene segment was required. A rearrangement was called productive if the CDR3 had no stop codons and remained in frame with V and J, and every other rearrangement was called non-productive. CDR3 was defined by IMGT convention, running from the second conserved V-encoded cysteine to the conserved J-encoded phenylalanine. The earlier analysis of 450 to 750 of the donors excluded any sequence lacking an unambiguous match to a single V gene segment. An earlier analysis of 587 of the donors classified V segments as functional when productive rearrangements were above 56.7% and as segregating when the standard deviation between donors was above 5%. A statistical classification framework was built for diagnosing cytomegalovirus status from the catalog of TCR beta chain sequences. V and J gene assignment, in a later analysis, came from comparing TCR nucleotide sequences with IMGT/GENE-DB human TR gene sequences. A later analysis assigned CDR3 sequences and most-parsimonious VDJ recombination scenarios with the TCRdist pipeline. A later analysis defined each TCR beta chain by its CDR3 amino acid sequence plus V-gene family, and excluded reads lacking a unique V-gene family. In a later analysis, 500 to 700 highly shared, low-generation-probability nucleotide sequences were removed to address suspected cross-contamination and a sequencing artifact. For each public chain, a later analysis derived a clonal expansion index from normalized ranks of inferred template counts within each repertoire. A later analysis computed generation probabilities with a VDJ recombination model fitted to out-of-frame rearrangements, and checked the results against IGoR. In a later analysis, TCR-TCR, TCR-HLA and TCR-CMV co-occurrence was scored with hypergeometric tests, and a repertoire-size bias correction was applied to TCR pairs. A later analysis estimated false discovery rates by permuting HLA or CMV assignments 20 times. In a later analysis, co-occurring TCRs were grouped with DBSCAN, and TCRdist sequence similarity was added when clustering was performed within HLA-allele-positive subsets. Repertoires with fewer than 30,000 or more than 120,000 public chains, plus five repertoires with anomalous nucleotide sharing, were excluded from co-occurrence clustering. TCRdb provides this immuneACCESS table in a form limited to in-frame rearrangements. Some clones are lacking; in checked studies, under half of them reflect an unresolved V gene, and why the rest are absent is not known. Clonal size and the V and J genes are those of that table, whereas D and trimming came from the DNA. The sample profile shows around 120,000 clones; more than 70% of them were found once. The ten largest clones capture less than 9.5% of the sample.

The data were obtained in a study of cytomegalovirus exposure and HLA in healthy donors (TCRdb year 2017). For the wider study: An earlier analysis of some 550 of the donors reported roughly 300 Gb of sequence data and 117 million unique TCR beta sequences from about 179 million T cells. Besides the first cohort of about 730 subjects, a separate validation cohort made up of roughly 120 different subjects was used. To predict cytomegalovirus infection status, the study brought together high-throughput TCR immunosequencing, statistical association of individual TCRs with disease status, and machine learning. Typing coverage differed by locus: A, B, C, DRB1 and DQB1 were typed in roughly 629-640 donors, DQA1 in about 560, DPA1 in approximately 600, and DPB1 in 450 to 480. A handful of DR-DQ haplotypes were handled as single units for association and clustering because linkage in the cohort was strong. The genetic ancestry cluster associated with self-reported Caucasian donors included over 80% of the roughly 400 genotyped donors. The study was designed to test whether signatures of past pathogen exposure could be identified by cataloging public T cell receptors. The study profiled the T cell repertoires of 550 to 700 subjects by immunosequencing and related them to cytomegalovirus serostatus. To decide whether each TCR beta V gene segment behaved as functional or pseudogenic, an earlier analysis of fewer than 750 of the donors relied on high-throughput TCR beta sequencing. Donor age, sex, ethnicity and CMV serostatus were compiled together with the repertoire data. In a later genetic analysis, genome-wide SNP genotypes for about 65% of the roughly 700 donors were used, and that subset was treated as a discovery cohort. Every discovery cohort repertoire had been produced on one sequencing platform. To study patterns of TCR occurrence, a later analysis re-analyzed previously published TCR beta repertoires from just over 650 donors and added high-resolution HLA genotyping. An early release that covered some 630 HLA-typed donors contained approximately 300 gigabases of sequencing data and 85 million to 100 million unique TCR sequences. HLA typing included class I and class II loci at four-digit resolution. Rather than using new phenotypic data, the later analysis identified candidate immune exposures from TCR beta sequences and from how often those sequences occurred across donors. On average, roughly 250,000 unique TCR beta nucleotide sequences were sequenced per donor among 398 genotyped donors of the cohort, with around 19% of those sequences being non-productive.

Overall study outcomes, separate from this receptor: Most TCR sequences were seen in very few donors, while some public TCRs were found in many individuals. It was suggested by the authors that the approach could potentially be generalized to other disease states and immunological phenotypes. A cluster of highly shared sequence variants was judged likely to represent a technical artifact of the sequencing pipeline. At a false discovery rate of 0.05, a later analysis linked some 17,000 TCR beta sequences to specific HLA alleles. The study listed approximately 150 TCR beta chains as associated with cytomegalovirus. Several of the top co-occurrence clusters appeared to be linked to parvovirus B19, influenza, CMV and Epstein-Barr virus, according to a later analysis. In this cohort, only TCR beta chains were sequenced, and detectable features were limited by the absence of alpha or paired-chain data. When HLA alleles, especially DR and DQ, strongly co-occurred, TCR associations were difficult to assign to individual alleles. A later analysis found that most CMV-associated TCR beta chains appeared HLA-restricted, with HLA associations seemingly driven largely by CMV exposure. In a later analysis, HLA-associated TCR beta chains were found to be more clonally expanded and to have lower generation probabilities than equally common non-associated chains. A further reported finding was that TCR beta sequences accurately predicted the HLA-A and HLA-B alleles for most subjects in the first cohort. According to a later analysis, TCR association rates differed among HLA loci, with DRB1 alleles showing the most associated TCRs and HLA-C alleles showing the fewest. Because HLA typing was missing for some donors at each locus, association tests included only the typed subset. In an earlier analysis of approximately 600 of the donors, most TCR beta V segments were observed in productive rearrangements about 87% or about 30% of the time, broadly matching IMGT annotations. CMV serostatus was the only immune exposure information available for the cohort. Presence/absence analyses assumed roughly uniform sequencing depth across donors, an assumption that may not hold. Cytomegalovirus status was reported to be diagnosed by the classifier with high specificity and sensitivity in both the original and validation cohorts. Linkage disequilibrium might explain the correlated functional status among segregating V segments, but an unknown experimental factor could not be ruled out. A later genetic analysis associated a missense DCLRE1C variant with V-gene and J-gene trimming of TCR beta chains, and an independent cohort replicated the association. A few of the identified cytomegalovirus-associated TCR beta chains were confirmed in vitro to be specific for cytomegalovirus antigens. Because counts were too low, about 18 rarely observed V segments, including chromosome 9 orphons, were excluded from the earlier analysis of around 590 of the donors. According to a later genetic analysis, donors in an Asian-associated ancestry cluster had fewer N-insertions in productive TCRs than the approximately 670-donor mean.

The cohort comprised 550 to 700 healthy bone marrow donors. At the time of sampling, all cohort members were nominally healthy, though unrecorded immune exposures were likely present. The donor tested CMV seropositive, placing the donor among the 250 to 300 seropositive members of the cohort. A peripheral blood sample was provided by each donor, and peripheral blood mononuclear cells were used for TCR beta sequencing. The Qiagen DNeasy Blood Extraction Kit was used to extract genomic DNA from the blood cell samples. The sequenced sample consisted of PBMCs. The receptor was isolated from a woman in her forties or fifties in good health and CMV-seropositive.

The CDR3 sequence is CAISGLGRDNSYEQYF. The DNA sequence is TGTGCCATCAGTGGATTGGGGAGGGACAATTCCTACGAGCAGTACTTC. The chain joins TRBV10-3 to TRBJ2-7; the D gene is possibly TRBD2, with 7 bases matching. V is shortened by 4 bases, J by 1 base, and the region joining them spans 17 bases. From a lookup of the germline V gene, CDR1 and CDR2 are ENHRY and SYGVKD. Inclusive of the bounding cysteine and phenylalanine, the CDR3 is 16 residues long. Only the CDR3 region is kept as DNA, spanning 48 bases read in frame from base 1.